This TCR beta chain emerged from a study of CD8 T cells in ankylosing spondylitis. Regarding the study as a whole: Existing reports had already noted some motif variants in reactive arthritis synovial fluid and blood. Clones linked to disease were reported to show significant enrichment in matched ankylosing spondylitis synovial fluid. Those disease-linked clones were CD8+; they were also relatively rare in peripheral blood. A motif of 7 to 9 highly homologous TCR beta variants was seen as apparently characteristic of ankylosing spondylitis blood.

Germline V gene sequence: CDR1 SEHNR, CDR2 FQNEAQ (reference sequence). This CDR3 comprises 16 residues. V lost 4 bases, J lost 7 bases, and 8 bases stayed unmatched. It was by quantitative 5'-RACE with molecular barcodes that TCR beta libraries were made. MiXCR was run by TCRdb on the 5' RACE reads, yielding one entry per CDR3 protein. The sample lists 350,000 to 450,000 distinct CDR3 sequences; 25% to 30% were seen once. A remark on this clonotype: Its antigen is not identified.

The origin of this receptor is a male donor with ankylosing spondylitis. This chain joins TRBV7-9 and TRBJ2-1, with 12 nucleotides matching TRBD2. Sequencing was performed on blood, either unsorted or a sorted T cell fraction (not recorded which). CDR3 sequence (DNA): TGTGCCAGCAGCTCCCTACTAGCGGGAGGAGGGAATGAGCAGTTCTTC. Translation: CASSSLLAGGGNEQFF.